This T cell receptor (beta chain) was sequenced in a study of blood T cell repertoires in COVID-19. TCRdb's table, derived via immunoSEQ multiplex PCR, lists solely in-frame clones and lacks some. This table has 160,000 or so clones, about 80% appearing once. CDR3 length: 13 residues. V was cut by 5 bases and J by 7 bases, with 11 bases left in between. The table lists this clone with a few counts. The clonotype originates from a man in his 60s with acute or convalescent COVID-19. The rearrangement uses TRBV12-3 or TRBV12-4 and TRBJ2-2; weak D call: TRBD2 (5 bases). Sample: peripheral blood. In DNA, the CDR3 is TGTGCCAGCAGTGCTTTAGGAGGCGGGGAGCTGTTTTTT. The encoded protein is CASSALGGGELFF.